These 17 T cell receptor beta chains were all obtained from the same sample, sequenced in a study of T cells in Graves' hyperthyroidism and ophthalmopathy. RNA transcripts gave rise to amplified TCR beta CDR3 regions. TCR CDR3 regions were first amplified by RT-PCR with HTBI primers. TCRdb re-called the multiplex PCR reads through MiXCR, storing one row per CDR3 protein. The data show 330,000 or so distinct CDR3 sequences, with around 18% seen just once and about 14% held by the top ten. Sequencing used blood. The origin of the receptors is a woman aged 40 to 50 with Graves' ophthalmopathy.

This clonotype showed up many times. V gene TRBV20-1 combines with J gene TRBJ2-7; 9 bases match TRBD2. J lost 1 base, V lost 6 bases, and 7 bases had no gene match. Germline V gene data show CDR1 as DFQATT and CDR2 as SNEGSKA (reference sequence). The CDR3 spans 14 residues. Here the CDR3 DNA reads TGCAGTGCCACTTCTAGCGGGACGTCCTACGAGCAGTACTTC. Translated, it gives CSATSSGTSYEQYF.

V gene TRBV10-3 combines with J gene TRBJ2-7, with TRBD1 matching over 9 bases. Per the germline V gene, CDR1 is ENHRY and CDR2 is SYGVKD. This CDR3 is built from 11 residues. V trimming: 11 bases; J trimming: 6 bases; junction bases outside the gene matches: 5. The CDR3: CAAGTGTEQYF. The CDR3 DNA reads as TGTGCCGCAGGGACAGGGACCGAGCAGTACTTC.

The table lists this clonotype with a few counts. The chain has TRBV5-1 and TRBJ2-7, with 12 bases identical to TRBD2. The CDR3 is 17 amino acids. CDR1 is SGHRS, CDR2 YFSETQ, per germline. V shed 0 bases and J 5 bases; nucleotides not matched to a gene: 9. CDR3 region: CASSLALAGGGFDEQYF. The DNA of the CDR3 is TGCGCCAGCAGCTTGGCCCTAGCGGGAGGGGGTTTCGACGAGCAGTACTTC.

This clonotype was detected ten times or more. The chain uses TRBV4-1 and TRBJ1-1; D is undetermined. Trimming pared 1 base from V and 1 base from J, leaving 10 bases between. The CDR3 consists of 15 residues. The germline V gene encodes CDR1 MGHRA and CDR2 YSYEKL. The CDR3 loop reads CASSQVHGGNTEAFF. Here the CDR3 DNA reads TGCGCCAGCAGCCAAGTGCACGGCGGGAACACTGAAGCTTTCTTT.

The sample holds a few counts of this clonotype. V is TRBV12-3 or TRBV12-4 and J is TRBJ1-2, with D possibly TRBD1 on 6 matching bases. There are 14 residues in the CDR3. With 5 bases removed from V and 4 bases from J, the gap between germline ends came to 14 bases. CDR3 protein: CASSPDSSTYGYTF. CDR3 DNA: TGTGCCAGCAGTCCGGACAGCTCGACCTATGGCTACACCTTC.

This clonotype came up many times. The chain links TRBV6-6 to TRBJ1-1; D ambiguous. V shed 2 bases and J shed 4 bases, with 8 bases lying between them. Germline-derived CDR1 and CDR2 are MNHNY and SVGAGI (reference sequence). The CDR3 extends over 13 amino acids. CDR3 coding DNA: TGTGCCAGCAGTTACATGGGAGCCACTGAAGCTTTCTTT. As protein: CASSYMGATEAFF.

The CDR3 loop reads CASSFREADTEAFF. As DNA, the CDR3 is TGTGCCAGCAGTTTCCGGGAAGCGGATACTGAAGCTTTCTTT. This chain joins TRBV12-3 or TRBV12-4 and TRBJ1-1; D uncertain. Between the trimmed V and J ends, which lost 3 bases and 5 bases, there was a span of 13 bases. The CDR3 totals 14 residues.

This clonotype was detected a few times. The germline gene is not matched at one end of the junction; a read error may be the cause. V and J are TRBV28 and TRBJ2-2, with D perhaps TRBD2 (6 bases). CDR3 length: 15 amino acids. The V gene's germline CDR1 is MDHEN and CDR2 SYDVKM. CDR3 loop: CASSFRGVNTGELFF. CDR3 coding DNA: TGCGCCAGCAGTTTCCGCGGGGTAAACACCGGGGAGCTGTTTTTT.

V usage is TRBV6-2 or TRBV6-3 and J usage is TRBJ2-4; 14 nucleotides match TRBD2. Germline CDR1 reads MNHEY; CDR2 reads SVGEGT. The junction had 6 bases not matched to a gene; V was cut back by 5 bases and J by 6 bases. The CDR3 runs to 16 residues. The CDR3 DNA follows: TGTGCCAGCAGTGAGGGACTAGCGGGAGTGGGAAACATTCAGTACTTC. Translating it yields CASSEGLAGVGNIQYF.

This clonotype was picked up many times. In DNA, the CDR3 is TGTGCCAGCTCACCCATAGCAGCAGGCGAGCAGTACTTC. Translation gives CASSPIAAGEQYF. The chain uses TRBV18 and TRBJ2-7; D is undetermined. The CDR3 extends over 13 amino acids. Germline-derived CDR1 and CDR2 are KGHSH and LQKENI. With 3 bases removed from V and 6 bases from J, the gap between germline ends came to 12 bases.

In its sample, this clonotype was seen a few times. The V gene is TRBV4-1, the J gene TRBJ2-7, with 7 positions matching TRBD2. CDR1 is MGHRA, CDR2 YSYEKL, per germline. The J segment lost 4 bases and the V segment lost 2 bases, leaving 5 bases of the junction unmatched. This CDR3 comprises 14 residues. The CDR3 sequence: CASSQPGRDYEQYF. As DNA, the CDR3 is TGCGCCAGCAGCCAACCAGGGAGGGATTACGAGCAGTACTTC.

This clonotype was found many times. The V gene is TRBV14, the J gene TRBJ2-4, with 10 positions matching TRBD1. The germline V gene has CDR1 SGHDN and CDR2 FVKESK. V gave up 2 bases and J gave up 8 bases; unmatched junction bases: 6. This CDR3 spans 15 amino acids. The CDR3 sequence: CASSQPGTGVDIQYF. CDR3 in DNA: TGTGCCAGCAGCCAACCCGGGACAGGGGTTGACATTCAGTACTTC.

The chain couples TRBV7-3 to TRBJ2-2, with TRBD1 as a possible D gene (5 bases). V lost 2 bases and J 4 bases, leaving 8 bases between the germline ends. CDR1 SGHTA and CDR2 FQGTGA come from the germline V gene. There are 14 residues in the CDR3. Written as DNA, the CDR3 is TGTGCCAGCAGCTTAGCCAGGGCCACCGGGGAGCTGTTTTTT. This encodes CASSLARATGELFF.

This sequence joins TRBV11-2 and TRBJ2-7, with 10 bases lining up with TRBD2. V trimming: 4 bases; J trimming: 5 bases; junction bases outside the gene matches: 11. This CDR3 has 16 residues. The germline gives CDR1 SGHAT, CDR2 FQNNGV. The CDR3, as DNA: TGTGCCAGCAGCTCGGGCCGGGCTAGCGGGAGCCACGAGCAGTACTTC. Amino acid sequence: CASSSGRASGSHEQYF. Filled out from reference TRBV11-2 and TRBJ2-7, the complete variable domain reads EAGVAQSPRYKIIEKRQSVAFWCNPISGHATLYWYQQILGQGPKLLIQFQNNGVVDDSQLPKDRFSAERLKGVDSTLKIQPAKLEDSAVYLCASSSGRASGSHEQYFGPGTRLTVT.

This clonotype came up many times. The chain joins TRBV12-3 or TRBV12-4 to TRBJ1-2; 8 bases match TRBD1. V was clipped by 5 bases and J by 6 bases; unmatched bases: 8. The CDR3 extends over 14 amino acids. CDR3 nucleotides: TGTGCCAGCAGTCCCGGACAGGGTCGGCATGGCTACACCTTC. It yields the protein CASSPGQGRHGYTF.

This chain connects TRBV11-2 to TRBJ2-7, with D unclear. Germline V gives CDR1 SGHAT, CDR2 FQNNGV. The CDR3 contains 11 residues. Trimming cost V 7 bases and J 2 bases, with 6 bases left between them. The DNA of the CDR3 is TGTGCCAGCATCCCCGCCTACGAGCAGTACTTC. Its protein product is CASIPAYEQYF.

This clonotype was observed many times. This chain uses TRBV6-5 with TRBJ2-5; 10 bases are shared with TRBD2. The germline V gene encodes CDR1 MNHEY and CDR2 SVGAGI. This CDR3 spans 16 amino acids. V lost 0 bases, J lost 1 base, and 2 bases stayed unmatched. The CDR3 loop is CASSYSWTSGQETQYF. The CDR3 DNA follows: TGTGCCAGCAGTTACTCATGGACTAGCGGCCAAGAGACCCAGTACTTC.